A single TCR beta chain is shown here with its context. Its specificity is not known. Sequenced by immunoSEQ multiplex PCR; TCRdb stores in-frame clones only, minus some. The sample consists of some 500,000 clones, around 95% of them appearing once. This sample was taken from a study of shared clonotypes between healthy human individuals. General observations from the study: Only blood was sampled; tissue repertoires likely differ. Clonotypes shared by all four donors outscored non-shared clonotypes in generation probability. Across a handful of donors, naive CD4 shared around 5%, naive CD8 about 3.2%, memory CD4 2% to 2.5%, memory CD8 under 0.5%.

The TCR was taken from a woman aged 25 to 39 in good health. What was sequenced was naive CD4+ T cells sorted from blood. Subset noted: CD45RA+ positively selected.

DNA of the CDR3: TGTGCCAGCAGCTTAGGTTTACAGCTACTATCTTCTAGTTCACCCCTCCACTTT. Its protein product is CASSLGLQLLSSSSPLHF. This chain uses TRBV7-3 with TRBJ1-6; no definite D call. This CDR3 has 18 amino acids. V was trimmed by 2 bases and J by 9 bases, leaving 23 bases between them. Germline-derived CDR1 and CDR2 are SGHTA and FQGTGA.